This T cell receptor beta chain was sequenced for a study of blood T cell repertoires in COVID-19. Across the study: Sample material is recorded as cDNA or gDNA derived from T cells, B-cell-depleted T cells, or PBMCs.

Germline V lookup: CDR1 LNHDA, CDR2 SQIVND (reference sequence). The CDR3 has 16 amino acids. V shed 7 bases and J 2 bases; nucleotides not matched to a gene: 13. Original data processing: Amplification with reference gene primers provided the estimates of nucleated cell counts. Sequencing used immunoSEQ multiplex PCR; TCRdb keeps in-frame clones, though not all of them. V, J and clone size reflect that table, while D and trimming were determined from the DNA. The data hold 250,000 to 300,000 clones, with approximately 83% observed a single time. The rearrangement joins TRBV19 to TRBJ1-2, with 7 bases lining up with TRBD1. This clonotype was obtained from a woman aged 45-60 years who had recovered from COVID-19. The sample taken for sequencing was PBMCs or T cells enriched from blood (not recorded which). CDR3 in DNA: TGTGCCAGTACCCCTGGGGTGGCAGGGGGGAACTATGGCTACACCTTC. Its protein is CASTPGVAGGNYGYTF.